The 21 T cell receptor beta chains reported below all come from one sample, sequenced in a study of blood T cell repertoires in COVID-19. Some clones are missing from TCRdb's copy, which holds only in-frame ones; the method was immunoSEQ multiplex PCR. The sample contains approximately 93,000 clones, around 89% of which appear only once. Material: peripheral blood. Every receptor here comes from a man aged 55 to 70 with acute or convalescent COVID-19.

The chain joins TRBV29-1 to TRBJ2-3; the match to TRBD2 covers 13 bases. The CDR3 sequence is 17 residues long. The V segment lost 0 bases and the J segment 2 bases; nucleotides outside the gene matches: 5. CDR1 and CDR2 from the germline V gene are SQVTM and ANQGSEA. The CDR3 loop reads CSVEDAGLAGITDTQYF. CDR3 coding DNA: TGCAGCGTTGAAGATGCGGGACTAGCGGGAATCACAGATACGCAGTATTTT.

The V and J genes are TRBV30 and TRBJ1-5; D not resolved. CDR3 size: 12 residues. The germline V gene has CDR1 GTSNPN and CDR2 SVGIG (reference sequence). V gave up 2 bases and J gave up 0 bases, with 2 bases separating them. The DNA of the CDR3 is TGTGCCTGGAGTCATAGCAATCAGCCCCAGCATTTT. Encoded protein: CAWSHSNQPQHF.

The chain recombines TRBV18 with TRBJ2-2, with 9 bases aligning to TRBD1. V trimming: 4 bases; J trimming: 5 bases; junction bases outside the gene matches: 5. The germline CDR1 and CDR2 sequences are KGHSH and LQKENI. There are 15 residues in the CDR3. The CDR3 protein is CASSLLDRGTGELFF. The CDR3 DNA sequence: TGTGCCAGCTCACTACTGGACAGGGGAACCGGGGAGCTGTTTTTT.

The chain recombines TRBV5-6 with TRBJ2-4; TRBD1 agrees at 7 bases. The CDR3 length is 14 residues. Losses at the gene ends were 4 bases for V and 6 bases for J; bases not matched to a gene: 7. Germline V CDR1 and CDR2: SGHDT, YYEEEE. CDR3 amino acids: CASSMTGLGNIQYF. In nucleotides, the CDR3 is TGTGCCAGCAGCATGACAGGGTTAGGAAACATTCAGTACTTC.

This chain's CDR3 is CASSPPRDSGNTIYF. Written as DNA, the CDR3 is TGTGCCAGCAGTCCTCCCAGGGACTCTGGAAACACCATATATTTT. The chain carries TRBV6-6 and TRBJ1-3; weak D call: TRBD1 (5 bases). The germline CDR1 and CDR2 sequences are MNHNY and SVGAGI (reference sequence). The CDR3 contains 15 residues. V lost 5 bases to trimming and J lost 0 bases, with 11 bases between them.

CDR3: CSASPWTGGDTEAFF. CDR3 in DNA: TGCAGTGCTAGTCCCTGGACAGGGGGCGACACTGAAGCTTTCTTT. The chain combines TRBV20-1 with TRBJ1-1; 11 bases align to TRBD1. The junction had 6 bases not matched to a gene; V was cut back by 3 bases and J by 3 bases. The CDR3 loop spans 15 amino acids. CDR1 is DFQATT and CDR2 is SNEGSKA in the germline V gene (reference sequence).

This clone was seen only a few times. The chain links TRBV9 to TRBJ2-3; D is unresolved. The CDR3 spans 12 residues. Looked up from germline, CDR1 is SGDLS and CDR2 is YYNGEE. Trimming stripped 3 bases from V and 5 bases from J, with 7 bases between. CDR3 sequence (DNA): TGTGCCAGCAGCGGACTGAGAGATACGCAGTATTTT. This codes for CASSGLRDTQYF.

The chain uses TRBV5-5 and TRBJ2-7, with 12 bases that match TRBD2. The trim removed 0 bases at V and 2 bases at J, leaving 3 bases unmatched. The CDR3 spans 16 residues. Germline V gene lookup returns CDR1 SGHKS and CDR2 YYEKEE (reference sequence). The CDR3 here is CASSLVASGRAYEQYF. CDR3 in DNA: TGTGCCAGCAGCTTGGTTGCTAGCGGGAGGGCCTACGAGCAGTACTTC.

In this sample, this clone turned up a few times. The chain links TRBV28 to TRBJ1-4; D possibly corresponds to TRBD1 (5 bases). Germline CDR1 and CDR2: MDHEN and SYDVKM. Trimming left V 3 bases short and J 6 bases short, with 14 bases between. This CDR3 comprises 15 residues. CDR3 DNA: TGTGCCAGCAGTTTTGACGACAGAGGATATGAAAAACTGTTTTTT. Protein: CASSFDDRGYEKLFF.

The rearrangement uses TRBV30 and TRBJ2-7; the match to TRBD2 covers 12 bases. The germline gives CDR1 GTSNPN, CDR2 SVGIG (reference sequence). The trim removed 1 base at V and 4 bases at J, leaving 2 bases unmatched. The CDR3 has 14 amino acids. The CDR3 DNA is TGTGCCTGGAGTGGTACTAGCGGGGGGTACGAGCAGTACTTC. Translating it yields CAWSGTSGGYEQYF.

On this clone: The same CDR3 is also encoded by other DNA sequences in this sample. This chain uses TRBV6-5 with TRBJ2-4; weak D call: TRBD2 (5 bases). The CDR3 runs to 14 residues. Germline CDR1 reads MNHEY; CDR2 reads SVGAGI. V was shortened by 5 bases and J by 1 base, with 9 bases between the two germline ends. The CDR3 spells CASSPPGAKNIQYF. The CDR3 DNA is TGTGCCAGCAGTCCACCGGGGGCCAAAAACATTCAGTACTTC.

The chain joins TRBV28 to TRBJ1-6; D is unclear. Per the germline V gene, CDR1 is MDHEN and CDR2 is SYDVKM. Deletions cut 4 bases from V and 3 bases from J, with 7 bases between. The CDR3 length is 14 residues. The CDR3 spells CASSYSNYNSPLHF. In DNA, the CDR3 is TGTGCCAGCAGTTACAGCAACTATAATTCACCCCTCCACTTT.

This clone was recorded once. The rearrangement joins TRBV30 to TRBJ2-7; perhaps TRBD1 as D (6 bases). CDR1 is GTSNPN, CDR2 SVGIG, per germline (reference sequence). The V end was cut by 6 bases, the J end by 0 bases, with 12 bases between. The CDR3 covers 13 residues. The CDR3 bases are TGTGCCTGTGACAGGATTGCCTCCTACGAGCAGTACTTC. Translated: CACDRIASYEQYF.

The chain links TRBV11-2 to TRBJ2-2; 8 bases fit TRBD1. Germline CDR1 reads SGHAT; CDR2 reads FQNNGV. V dropped 0 bases and J dropped 4; count of bases not matched to a gene: 10. The CDR3 contains 18 residues. The CDR3 loop is CASSLDRAGTGSTGELFF. In nucleotides, the CDR3 is TGTGCCAGCAGCTTAGATCGAGCTGGGACAGGATCCACCGGGGAGCTGTTTTTT.

The rearrangement uses TRBV30 and TRBJ2-7; D unclear. The CDR3 contains 12 residues. Germline V gives CDR1 GTSNPN, CDR2 SVGIG (reference sequence). The V and J ends lost 0 bases and 6 bases respectively, with 9 bases between them. This CDR3 is CAWSVSGFEQYF. The CDR3 DNA reads TGTGCCTGGAGTGTATCCGGGTTCGAGCAGTACTTC. The complete variable domain, with remaining parts taken from reference TRBV30 and TRBJ2-7, reads SQTIHQWPATLVQPVGSPLSLECTVEGTSNPNLYWYRQAAGRGLQLLFYSVGIGQISSEVPQNLSASRPQDRQFILSSKKLLLSDSGFYLCAWSVSGFEQYFGPGTRLTVT.

The rearrangement uses TRBV13 and TRBJ1-1, with D tentatively TRBD1 (5 bases). V was pared by 4 bases and J by 2 bases, with 8 bases between. This CDR3 contains 13 residues. CDR1 PRHDT and CDR2 FYEKMQ come from the germline V gene (reference sequence). DNA for the CDR3: TGTGCCAGCAGCTCGACAGTTAACACTGAAGCTTTCTTT. Translation: CASSSTVNTEAFF.

This chain uses TRBV27 with TRBJ2-7; D is possibly TRBD2 (6 bases). The CDR3 spans 16 residues. Looked up from germline, CDR1 is MNHEY and CDR2 is SMNVEV (reference sequence). Trimming pared 4 bases from V and 5 bases from J, leaving 21 bases between. Here the CDR3 reads CASSSINGGMFDEQYF. DNA of the CDR3: TGTGCCAGCAGTTCAATTAATGGGGGGATGTTCGACGAGCAGTACTTC.

The chain uses TRBV11-3 and TRBJ1-6; D uncertain. Germline CDR1 reads SGHNT; CDR2 reads YENEEA. The V gene lost 0 bases and the J gene lost 9 bases, with 6 bases spanning the gap. The CDR3 is 13 residues long. The CDR3 nucleotides are TGTGCCAGCAGCTTAGATCCGAGTTCACCCCTCCACTTT. Amino acids: CASSLDPSSPLHF.

This clone has only a few counts. This sequence joins TRBV19 and TRBJ1-1; 9 bases align to TRBD1. V trimming: 6 bases; J trimming: 2 bases; junction bases outside the gene matches: 10. The CDR3 contains 16 residues. Germline CDR1 and CDR2: LNHDA and SQIVND (reference sequence). CDR3 loop: CASRHRGRGRNTEAFF. CDR3 in DNA: TGTGCCAGTAGACACAGGGGGCGTGGGCGAAACACTGAAGCTTTCTTT.

The chain employs TRBV3-1 (or the pseudogene TRBV3-2) and TRBJ2-7; D may be TRBD1 (6 bases). V gave up 1 base and J gave up 6 bases, with 16 bases separating them. This CDR3 is 15 amino acids long. Germline values: CDR1 LGHDT, CDR2 YNNKEL (reference sequence). The CDR3 DNA is TGTGCCAGCAGCCAAGTGCCCAGGGAAGGGGGCGAGCAGTACTTC. Protein: CASSQVPREGGEQYF.

The chain couples TRBV4-2 to TRBJ2-6; D is ambiguous. CDR1 is LGHNA, CDR2 YNFKEQ, per germline. The CDR3 sequence is 16 residues long. V was trimmed by 1 base and J by 1 base, leaving 8 bases between them. CDR3 sequence (DNA): TGTGCCAGCAGCCAAGTCGGTCCTTCTGGGGCCAACGTCCTGACTTTC. Translated: CASSQVGPSGANVLTF.